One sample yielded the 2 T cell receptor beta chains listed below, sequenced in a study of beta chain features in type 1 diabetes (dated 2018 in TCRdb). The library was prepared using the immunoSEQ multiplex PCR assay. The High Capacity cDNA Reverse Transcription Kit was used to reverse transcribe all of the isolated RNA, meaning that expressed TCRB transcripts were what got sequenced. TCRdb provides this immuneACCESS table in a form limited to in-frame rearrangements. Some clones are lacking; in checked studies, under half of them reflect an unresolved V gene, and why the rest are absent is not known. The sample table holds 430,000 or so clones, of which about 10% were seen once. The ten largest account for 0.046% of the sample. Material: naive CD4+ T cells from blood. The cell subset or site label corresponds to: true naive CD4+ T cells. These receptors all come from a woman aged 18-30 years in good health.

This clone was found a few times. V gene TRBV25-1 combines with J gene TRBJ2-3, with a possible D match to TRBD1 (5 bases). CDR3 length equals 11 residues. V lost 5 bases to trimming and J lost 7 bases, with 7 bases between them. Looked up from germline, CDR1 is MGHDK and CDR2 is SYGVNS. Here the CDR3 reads CASSPGNTQYF. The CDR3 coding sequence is TGTGCCAGCAGTCCAGGGAATACGCAGTATTTT.

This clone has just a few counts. CDR3 nucleotides: TGTGCCAGCAGGAGCGGGGGCGCAGATACGCAGTATTTT. Residues: CASRSGGADTQYF. The V gene is TRBV2, the J gene TRBJ2-3, with TRBD2 matching over 8 bases. The CDR3 runs to 13 residues. The V and J ends lost 6 bases and 4 bases, in that order; junction bases with no gene match: 3. From germline, CDR1 is SNHLY and CDR2 FYNNEI. Supplemented by reference TRBV2 and TRBJ2-3, the full variable domain reads EPEVTQTPSHQVTQMGQEVILRCVPISNHLYFYWYRQILGQKVEFLVSFYNNEISEKSEIFDDQFSVERPDGSNFTLKIRSTKLEDSAMYFCASRSGGADTQYFGPGTRLTVL.